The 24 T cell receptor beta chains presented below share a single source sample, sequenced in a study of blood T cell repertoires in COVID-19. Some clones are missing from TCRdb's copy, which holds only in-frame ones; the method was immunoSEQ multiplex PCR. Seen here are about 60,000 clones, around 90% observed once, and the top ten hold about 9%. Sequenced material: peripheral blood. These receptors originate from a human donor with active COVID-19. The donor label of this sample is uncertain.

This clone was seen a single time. The CDR3, as DNA: TGTGCCAGCAGGTATAGCGGGAGCCACGGGGAGCTGTTTTTT. It is translated as CASRYSGSHGELFF. This chain links TRBV27 with TRBJ2-2; 9 bases fit TRBD2. Germline-derived CDR1 and CDR2 are MNHEY and SMNVEV (reference sequence). Trimming took 6 bases from V and 7 from J; bases not matched to a gene: 6. The CDR3 contains 14 residues.

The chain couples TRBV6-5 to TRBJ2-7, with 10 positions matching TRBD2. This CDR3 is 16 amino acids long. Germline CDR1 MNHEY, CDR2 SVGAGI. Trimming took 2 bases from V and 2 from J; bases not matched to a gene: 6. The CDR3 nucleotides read TGTGCCAGCAGTTACACCACTAGCGGGAACCCCTACGAGCAGTACTTC. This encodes CASSYTTSGNPYEQYF.

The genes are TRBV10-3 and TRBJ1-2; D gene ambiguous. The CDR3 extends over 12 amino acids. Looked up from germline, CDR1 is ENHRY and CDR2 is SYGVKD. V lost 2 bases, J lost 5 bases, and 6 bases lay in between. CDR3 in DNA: TGTGCCATCAGTGAGGGCGGATATGGCTACACCTTC. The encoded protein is CAISEGGYGYTF.

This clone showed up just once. The CDR3 sequence is CATLPGGGSPTYTEAFF. The CDR3 bases are TGTGCCACCTTACCCGGGGGGGGGTCGCCAACTTACACTGAAGCTTTCTTT. The J gene is TRBJ1-1, the V gene TRBV28; perhaps TRBD1 as D (5 bases). There are 17 residues in the CDR3. V lost 10 bases to trimming and J lost 3 bases, with 27 bases between them. In germline, CDR1 is MDHEN, CDR2 SYDVKM.

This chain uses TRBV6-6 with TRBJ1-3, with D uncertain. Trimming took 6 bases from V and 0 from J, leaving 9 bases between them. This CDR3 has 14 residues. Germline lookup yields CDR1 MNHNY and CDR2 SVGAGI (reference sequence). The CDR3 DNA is TGTGCCAGCAGGAGACACTTCTCTGGAAACACCATATATTTT. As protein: CASRRHFSGNTIYF.

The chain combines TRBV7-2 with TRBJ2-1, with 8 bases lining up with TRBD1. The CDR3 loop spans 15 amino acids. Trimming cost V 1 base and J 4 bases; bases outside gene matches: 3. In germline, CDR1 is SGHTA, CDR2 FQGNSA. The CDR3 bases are TGTGCCAGCAGCTTAGGGACAGGGATGTACAATGAGCAGTTCTTC. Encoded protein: CASSLGTGMYNEQFF.

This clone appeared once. The CDR3 loop reads CASSVDRGTGNTIYF. CDR3 in DNA: TGTGCCAGCAGCGTGGACAGGGGGACTGGAAACACCATATATTTT. The chain recombines TRBV2 with TRBJ1-3; TRBD1 aligns across 10 bases. V shed 6 bases, J shed 2 bases, and the junction held 4 bases outside the gene matches. CDR3 length: 15 amino acids. Germline V gene lookup returns CDR1 SNHLY and CDR2 FYNNEI.

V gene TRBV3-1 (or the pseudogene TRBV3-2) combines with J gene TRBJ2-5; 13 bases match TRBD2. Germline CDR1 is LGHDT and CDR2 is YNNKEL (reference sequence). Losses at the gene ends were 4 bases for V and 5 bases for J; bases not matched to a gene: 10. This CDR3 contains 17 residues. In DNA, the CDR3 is TGTGCCAGCAGCCCTTCTGAACTAGCGGGGGGGTGGGAGACCCAGTACTTC. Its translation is CASSPSELAGGWETQYF.

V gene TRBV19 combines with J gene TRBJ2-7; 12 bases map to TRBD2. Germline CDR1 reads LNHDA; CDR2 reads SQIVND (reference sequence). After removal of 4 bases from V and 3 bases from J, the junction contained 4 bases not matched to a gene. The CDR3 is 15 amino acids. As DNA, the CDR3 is TGTGCCAGTAGTAATCTAGCGGGAGGGCGCTACGAGCAGTACTTC. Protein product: CASSNLAGGRYEQYF.

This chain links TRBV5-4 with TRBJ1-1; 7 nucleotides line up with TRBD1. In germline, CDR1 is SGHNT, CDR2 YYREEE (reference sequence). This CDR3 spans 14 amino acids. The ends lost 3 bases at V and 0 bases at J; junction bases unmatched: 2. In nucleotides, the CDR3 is TGTGCCAGCAGCTGGGACAGATTGAACACTGAAGCTTTCTTT. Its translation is CASSWDRLNTEAFF.

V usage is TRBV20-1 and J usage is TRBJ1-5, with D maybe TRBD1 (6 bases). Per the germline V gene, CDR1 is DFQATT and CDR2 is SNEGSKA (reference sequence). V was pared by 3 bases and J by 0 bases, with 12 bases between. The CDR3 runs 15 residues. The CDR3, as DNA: TGCAGTGCTAGTCCAGGGGCTAATAGCAATCAGCCCCAGCATTTT. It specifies CSASPGANSNQPQHF.

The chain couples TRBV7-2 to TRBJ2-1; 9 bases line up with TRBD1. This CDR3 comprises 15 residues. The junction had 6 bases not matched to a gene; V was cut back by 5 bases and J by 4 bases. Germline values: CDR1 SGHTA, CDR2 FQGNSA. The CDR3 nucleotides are TGTGCCAGCAGCCCGGGACAGGGATCATACAATGAGCAGTTCTTC. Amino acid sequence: CASSPGQGSYNEQFF.

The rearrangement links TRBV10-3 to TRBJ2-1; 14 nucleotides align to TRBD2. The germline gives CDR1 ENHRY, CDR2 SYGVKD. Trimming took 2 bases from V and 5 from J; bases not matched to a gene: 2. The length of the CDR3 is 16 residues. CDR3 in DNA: TGTGCCATCAGTGAGCCGACTAGCGGGAGGGACAATGAGCAGTTCTTC. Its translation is CAISEPTSGRDNEQFF.

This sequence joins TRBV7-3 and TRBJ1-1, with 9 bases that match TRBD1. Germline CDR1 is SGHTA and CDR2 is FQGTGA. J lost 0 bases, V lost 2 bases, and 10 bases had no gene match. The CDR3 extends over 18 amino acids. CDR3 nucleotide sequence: TGTGCCAGCAGCTTAGGACAGGGGACTCCGTCATTGAACACTGAAGCTTTCTTT. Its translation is CASSLGQGTPSLNTEAFF.

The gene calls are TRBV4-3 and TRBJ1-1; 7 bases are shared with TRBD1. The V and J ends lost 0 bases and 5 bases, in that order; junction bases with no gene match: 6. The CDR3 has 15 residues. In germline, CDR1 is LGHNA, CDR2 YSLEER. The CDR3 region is CASSQERGRGTEAFF. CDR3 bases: TGCGCCAGCAGCCAAGAGAGGGGGCGCGGGACTGAAGCTTTCTTT.

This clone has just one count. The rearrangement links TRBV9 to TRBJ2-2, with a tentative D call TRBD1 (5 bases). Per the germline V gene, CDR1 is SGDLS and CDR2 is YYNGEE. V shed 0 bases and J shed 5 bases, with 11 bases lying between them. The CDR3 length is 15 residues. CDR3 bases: TGTGCCAGCAGCGTAGCGGGCAGGGTAACCGGGGAGCTGTTTTTT. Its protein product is CASSVAGRVTGELFF.

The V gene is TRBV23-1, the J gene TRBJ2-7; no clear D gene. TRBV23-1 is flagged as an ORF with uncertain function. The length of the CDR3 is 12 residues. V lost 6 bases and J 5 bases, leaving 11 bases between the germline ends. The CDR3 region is CASRICSNEQYF. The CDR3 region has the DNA TGCGCCAGCAGGATATGTTCTAACGAGCAGTACTTC.

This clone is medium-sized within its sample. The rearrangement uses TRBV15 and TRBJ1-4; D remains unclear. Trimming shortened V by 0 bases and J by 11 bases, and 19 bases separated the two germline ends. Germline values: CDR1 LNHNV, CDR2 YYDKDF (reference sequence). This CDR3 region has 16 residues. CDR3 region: CATSRDLGGRVGKLFF. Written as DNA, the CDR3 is TGTGCCACCAGCAGAGATCTAGGCGGGAGGGTCGGGAAACTGTTTTTT.

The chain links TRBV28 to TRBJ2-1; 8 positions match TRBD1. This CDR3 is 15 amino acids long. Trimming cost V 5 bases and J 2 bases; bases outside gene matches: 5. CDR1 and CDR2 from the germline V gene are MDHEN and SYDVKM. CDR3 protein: CASSPAGGTYNEQFF. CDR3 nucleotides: TGTGCCAGCAGTCCGGCAGGGGGCACCTACAATGAGCAGTTCTTC.

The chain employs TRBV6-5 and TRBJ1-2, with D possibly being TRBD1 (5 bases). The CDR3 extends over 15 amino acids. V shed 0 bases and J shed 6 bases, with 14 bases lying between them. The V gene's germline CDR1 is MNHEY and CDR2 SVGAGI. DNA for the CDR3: TGTGCCAGCAGTTACTCGGCAGGGCAAATCGATGGCTACACCTTC. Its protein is CASSYSAGQIDGYTF.

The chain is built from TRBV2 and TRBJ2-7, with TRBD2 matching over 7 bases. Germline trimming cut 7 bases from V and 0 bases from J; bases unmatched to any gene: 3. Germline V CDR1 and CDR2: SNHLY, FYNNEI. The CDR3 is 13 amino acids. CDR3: CASTRDYSYEQYF. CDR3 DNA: TGTGCCAGCACCCGGGACTACTCCTACGAGCAGTACTTC.

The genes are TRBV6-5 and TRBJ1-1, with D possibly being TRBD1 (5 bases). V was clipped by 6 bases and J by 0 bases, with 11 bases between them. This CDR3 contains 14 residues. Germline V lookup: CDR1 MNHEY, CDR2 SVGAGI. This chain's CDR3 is CASSPGFLNTEAFF. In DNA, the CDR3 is TGTGCCAGCAGCCCAGGGTTTTTGAACACTGAAGCTTTCTTT.

The CDR3 sequence is CASSYSPNQPQHF. DNA for the CDR3: TGTGCCAGCAGTTACTCTCCGAATCAGCCCCAGCATTTT. The rearrangement links TRBV6-2 or TRBV6-3 to TRBJ1-5, with D unclear. This CDR3 spans 13 amino acids. Germline V CDR1 and CDR2: MNHEY, SVGEGT. Trimming stripped 0 bases from V and 4 bases from J, with 4 bases between.

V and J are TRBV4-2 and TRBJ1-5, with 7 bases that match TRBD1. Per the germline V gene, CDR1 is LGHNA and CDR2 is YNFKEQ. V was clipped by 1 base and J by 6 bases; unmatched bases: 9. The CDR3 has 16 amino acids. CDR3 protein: CASSQAYRGDSQPQHF. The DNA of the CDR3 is TGTGCCAGCAGCCAAGCCTACAGGGGAGACAGTCAGCCCCAGCATTTT.